Listed below are T cell receptor beta chains from one sample, sequenced in a study of shared clonotypes between healthy human individuals. Clones were read by immunoSEQ multiplex PCR, and TCRdb kept only the in-frame ones, dropping some. This table has millions of clones, about 93% appearing once. Material for sequencing was naive CD8+ T cells from PBMCs. The receptors derive from a man younger than 30 in good health. Some clones in this sample may be carry-over from other donors' samples. Each CDR3 is given with its conserved first and last residue. The D gene is left open where the match is weak. Clone size, where shown, is once, few, many, or a class for clones that have expanded.

V gene,J gene,D gene,clone size,CDR3 DNA,CDR3 protein
TRBV7-8,TRBJ1-1,NA,NA,TGTGCCAGCAGCTTAGCTTCCGGGGTTAGGACTGAAGCTTTCTTT,CASSLASGVRTEAFF
TRBV6-5,TRBJ2-7,TRBD1,NA,TGTGCCAGCAGTTACTCGGGGACAGGGTTTAACGAGCAGTACTTC,CASSYSGTGFNEQYF
TRBV9,TRBJ2-6,NA,NA,TGTGCCAGCAGCCGGGACGCAAGCTCTGGGGCCAACGTCCTGACTTTC,CASSRDASSGANVLTF
TRBV10-3,TRBJ2-5,NA,NA,TGTGCCATCAGTGTACAGGGGACTCTTAAGACCCAGTACTTC,CAISVQGTLKTQYF
TRBV6-5,TRBJ2-3,TRBD2,NA,TGTGCCAGCAGTTACACTAGCGGATCGGGCACAGATACGCAGTATTTT,CASSYTSGSGTDTQYF
TRBV27,TRBJ2-3,NA,NA,TGTGCCAGCAGTTTCCTCGGGATGGAAGATACGCAGTATTTT,CASSFLGMEDTQYF
TRBV5-1,TRBJ2-7,NA,NA,TGCGCCAGCAGCTTGGGTATCTGGGGCTCCTACGAGCAGTACTTC,CASSLGIWGSYEQYF
TRBV7-6,TRBJ2-3,TRBD2,NA,TGTGCCAGCAGCCTAGGACTAGCGGGAGGCACAGATACGCAGTATTTT,CASSLGLAGGTDTQYF
TRBV4-1,TRBJ2-1,NA,NA,TGCGCCAGCAGCCAAGTAATACTAGGGGGTAACAATGAGCAGTTCTTC,CASSQVILGGNNEQFF
TRBV27,TRBJ1-1,TRBD1,NA,TGTGCCAGCAGTTTATACAGGGGTAGTAAGACTGAAGCTTTCTTT,CASSLYRGSKTEAFF
TRBV4-2,TRBJ1-1,NA,once,TGTGCCAGCAGCCTGGGGGTCCGGGCTTTGAACACTGAAGCTTTCTTT,CASSLGVRALNTEAFF
TRBV29-1,TRBJ2-2,NA,NA,TGCAGCGTAGTTCCCAACACCGGGGAGCTGTTTTTT,CSVVPNTGELFF
TRBV10-1,TRBJ2-7,NA,once,TGCGCCAGCAGAGCGGACGGGCGATGGGAGCAGTACTTC,CASRADGRWEQYF
TRBV27,TRBJ2-1,TRBD1,NA,TGTGCCAGCAGTTTTTATTTGTCGGGAAACGCCGGGACAGAGAATCAGCAGTTCTTC,CASSFYLSGNAGTENQQFF
TRBV29-1,TRBJ2-1,TRBD1,NA,TGCAGCGTACGGACCGGGACAGCCTACAATGAGCAGTTCTTC,CSVRTGTAYNEQFF
TRBV10-2,TRBJ2-7,NA,NA,TGCGCCAGCAGTGATATTGGAACAGATTGGTACGAGCAGTACTTC,CASSDIGTDWYEQYF
TRBV11-1,TRBJ2-7,NA,NA,TGTGCCAGCAGCTTAGGGAGACTAGTTGCGGTCTACGAGCAGTACTTC,CASSLGRLVAVYEQYF
TRBV27,TRBJ2-7,TRBD1,NA,TGTGCCAGCGGATTGGGACAGGGCTACGAGCAGTACTTC,CASGLGQGYEQYF
TRBV4-1,TRBJ1-6,NA,NA,TGCGCCAGCAGCCAAGTTGACAGGACGGGTTCACCCCTCCACTTT,CASSQVDRTGSPLHF
TRBV7-8,TRBJ1-5,TRBD1,NA,TGTGCCAGCTCGGACAGGGGTGGCAATCAGCCCCAGCATTTT,CASSDRGGNQPQHF
TRBV7-8,TRBJ1-5,NA,NA,TGTGCCAGCAATCCGGGGGGTTCCCAGCCCCAGCATTTT,CASNPGGSQPQHF
TRBV2,TRBJ2-2,NA,NA,TGTGCCAGCAGTGAGGGCACCGAAAAAGATAACACCGGGGAGCTGTTTTTT,CASSEGTEKDNTGELFF
TRBV6-4,TRBJ2-7,NA,NA,TGTGCCAGCGTAATTGGCGGAGACGAGCAGTACTTC,CASVIGGDEQYF
TRBV28,TRBJ1-2,NA,once,TGTGCCAGCAGTTTCAGGCGTTTTAACTATGGCTACACCTTC,CASSFRRFNYGYTF
TRBV5-1,TRBJ1-4,NA,NA,TGCGCCAGCACGGGGGAGGATGAAAAACTGTTTTTT,CASTGEDEKLFF
TRBV19,TRBJ2-7,TRBD2,NA,TGTGCCAGTAGTCTTGTAGCGGGGTTCTACGAGCAGTACTTC,CASSLVAGFYEQYF
TRBV27,TRBJ2-3,TRBD2,NA,TGTGCCAGCAGTCCGACCCTAGCGGGGGTCACAGATACGCAGTATTTT,CASSPTLAGVTDTQYF
TRBV19,TRBJ1-1,TRBD1,NA,TGTGCCAGTAGCTGGGGACAGGGCACGAACACTGAAGCTTTCTTT,CASSWGQGTNTEAFF
TRBV27,TRBJ2-1,NA,NA,TGTGCCAGCAGTTTCGTCGGAGGGGATGAGCAGTTCTTC,CASSFVGGDEQFF
TRBV4-1,TRBJ2-1,TRBD2,NA,TGCGCCAGCAGCCAGGATCGGCTAGCGGGAGTGAATGAGCAGTTCTTC,CASSQDRLAGVNEQFF
TRBV14,TRBJ2-1,NA,NA,TGTGCCAGCAGCCAAGTTTACAATGAGCAGTTCTTC,CASSQVYNEQFF
TRBV30,TRBJ2-2,NA,NA,TGTGCCTGGTCTTCCGACGGCACCGGGGAGCTGTTTTTT,CAWSSDGTGELFF
TRBV9,TRBJ2-7,NA,NA,TGTGCCAGCAGCGTCACTGGGGATAGGGAGCAGTACTTC,CASSVTGDREQYF
TRBV7-9,TRBJ2-7,NA,NA,TGTGCCAGCAGCCTAGGGGGATTAATCTACGAGCAGTACTTC,CASSLGGLIYEQYF
TRBV6-5,TRBJ2-1,NA,NA,TGTGCCAGCAGTTACTCGAAATATCAGAGCGATGAGCAGTTCTTC,CASSYSKYQSDEQFF
TRBV27,TRBJ2-7,NA,NA,TGTGCCAGCAGTTTATCAGGGGCCGAGCAGTACTTC,CASSLSGAEQYF
TRBV7-2,TRBJ2-7,TRBD2,NA,TGTGCCAGCAGCTTAGTGGCGGGGGGGGTAGTCTACGAGCAGTACTTC,CASSLVAGGVVYEQYF
TRBV11-1,TRBJ2-3,NA,NA,TGTGCCAGCAGCTTCGCTCAAGATACGCAGTATTTT,CASSFAQDTQYF
TRBV28,TRBJ2-2,NA,NA,TGTGCCAGCAGTGGACTCAGCCCGGCCCCAGGGTGGAACACCGGGGAGCTGTTTTTT,CASSGLSPAPGWNTGELFF
TRBV19,TRBJ1-2,TRBD1,NA,TGTGCCAGTACCTCTGGGATACAGGGGCGCTATGGCTACACCTTC,CASTSGIQGRYGYTF
TRBV10-1,TRBJ1-2,NA,once,TGCGCCAGCACTTCTGGGACATTATACGGGTCTAACTATGGCTACACCTTC,CASTSGTLYGSNYGYTF
TRBV5-1,TRBJ2-1,NA,NA,TGCGCCAGCAGCCCAACTGGGCTATTCAATGAGCAGTTCTTC,CASSPTGLFNEQFF
TRBV4-1,TRBJ2-3,NA,NA,TGCGCCAGCAGCCAAGGGTTGGGAGACACAGATACGCAGTATTTT,CASSQGLGDTDTQYF
TRBV19,TRBJ1-1,TRBD1,NA,TGTGCCAGTAGTATAGGGAACAGGGGGTGGACTGAAGCTTTCTTT,CASSIGNRGWTEAFF
TRBV7-2,TRBJ2-7,NA,once,TGTGCCAGCAGCTTAGCGTTTGGTTCCTACGAGCAGTACTTC,CASSLAFGSYEQYF
TRBV28,TRBJ2-7,NA,NA,TGTGCCAGCAGTTTATCCGCCCCCCTCGACTACGAGCAGTACTTC,CASSLSAPLDYEQYF
TRBV10-3,TRBJ1-5,TRBD1,NA,TGTGCCATCAGTGAAGTTTCTGCAGGGGGGCCTTTAGGCAATCAGCCCCAGCATTTT,CAISEVSAGGPLGNQPQHF
TRBV11-3,TRBJ2-5,NA,NA,TGTGCCAGCAGCTTAGGAGGGGCGTACCAAGAGACCCAGTACTTC,CASSLGGAYQETQYF
TRBV27,TRBJ2-1,TRBD2,NA,TGTGCCAGCAGCAACCTGTTCGGGAGGGCCGGGTACAATGAGCAGTTCTTC,CASSNLFGRAGYNEQFF